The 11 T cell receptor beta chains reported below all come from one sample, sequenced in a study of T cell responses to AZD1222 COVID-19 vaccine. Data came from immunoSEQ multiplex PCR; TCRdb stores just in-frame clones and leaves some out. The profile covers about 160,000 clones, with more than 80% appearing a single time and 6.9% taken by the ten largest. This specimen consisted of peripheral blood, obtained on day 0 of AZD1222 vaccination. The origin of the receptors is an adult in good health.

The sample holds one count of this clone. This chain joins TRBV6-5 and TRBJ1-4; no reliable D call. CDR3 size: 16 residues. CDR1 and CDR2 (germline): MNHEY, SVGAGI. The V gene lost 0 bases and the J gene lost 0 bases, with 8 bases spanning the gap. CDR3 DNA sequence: TGTGCCAGCAGTTACTCGTACTCTGCAACTAATGAAAAACTGTTTTTT. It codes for CASSYSYSATNEKLFF.

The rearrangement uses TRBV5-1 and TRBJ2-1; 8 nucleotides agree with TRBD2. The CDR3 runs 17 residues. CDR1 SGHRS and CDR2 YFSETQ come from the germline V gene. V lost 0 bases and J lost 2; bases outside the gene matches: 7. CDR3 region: CASSLAVGGGTYNEQFF. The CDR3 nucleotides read TGCGCCAGCAGCTTGGCCGTCGGCGGGGGGACCTACAATGAGCAGTTCTTC.

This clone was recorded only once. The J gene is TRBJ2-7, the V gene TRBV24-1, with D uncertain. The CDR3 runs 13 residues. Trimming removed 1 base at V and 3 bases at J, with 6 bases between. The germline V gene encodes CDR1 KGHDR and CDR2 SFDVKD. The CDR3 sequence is CATSDFWVYEQYV. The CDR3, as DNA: TGTGCCACCAGTGATTTCTGGGTCTACGAGCAGTACGTC.

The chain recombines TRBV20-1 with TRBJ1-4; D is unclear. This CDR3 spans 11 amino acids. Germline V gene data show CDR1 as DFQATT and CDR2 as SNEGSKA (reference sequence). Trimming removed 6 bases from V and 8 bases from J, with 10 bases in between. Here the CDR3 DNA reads TGCAGTGCACCTACGCGGGAAAAACTGTTTTTT. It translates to CSAPTREKLFF.

CDR3 sequence reads: CASTSSGGRTDTQYF. The DNA for the CDR3 is TGTGCCAGTACGTCGAGCGGGGGGCGCACAGATACGCAGTATTTT. This rearrangement joins TRBV6-5 to TRBJ2-3; 9 bases agree with TRBD2. V trimming: 9 bases; J trimming: 1 base; junction bases outside the gene matches: 8. CDR1 is MNHEY, CDR2 SVGAGI, per germline. This CDR3 contains 15 residues.

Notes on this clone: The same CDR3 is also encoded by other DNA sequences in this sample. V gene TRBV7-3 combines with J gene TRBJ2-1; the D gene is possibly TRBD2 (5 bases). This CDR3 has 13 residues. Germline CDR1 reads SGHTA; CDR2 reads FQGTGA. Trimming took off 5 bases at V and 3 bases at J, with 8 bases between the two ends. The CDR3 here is CASSSGRYNEQFF. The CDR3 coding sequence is TGTGCCAGCAGCAGCGGACGCTACAATGAGCAGTTCTTC. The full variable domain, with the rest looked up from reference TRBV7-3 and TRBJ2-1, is GAGVSQTPSNKVTEKGKYVELRCDPISGHTALYWYRQSLGQGPEFLIYFQGTGAADDSGLPNDRFFAVRPEGSVSTLKIQRTERGDSAVYLCASSSGRYNEQFFGPGTRLTVL.

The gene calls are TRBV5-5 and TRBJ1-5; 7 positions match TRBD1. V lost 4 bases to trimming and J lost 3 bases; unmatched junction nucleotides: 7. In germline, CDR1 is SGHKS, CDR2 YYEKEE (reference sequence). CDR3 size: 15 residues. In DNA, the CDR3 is TGTGCCAGCAGCCCCTCGGGACAGTCCAATCAGCCCCAGCATTTT. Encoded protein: CASSPSGQSNQPQHF.

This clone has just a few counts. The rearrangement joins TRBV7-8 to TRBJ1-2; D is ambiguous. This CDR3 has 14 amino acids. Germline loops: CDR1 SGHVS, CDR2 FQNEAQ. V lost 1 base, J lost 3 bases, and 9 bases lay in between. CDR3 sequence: CASSLVGQDYGYTF. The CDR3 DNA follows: TGTGCCAGCAGCTTAGTTGGCCAAGACTATGGCTACACCTTC.

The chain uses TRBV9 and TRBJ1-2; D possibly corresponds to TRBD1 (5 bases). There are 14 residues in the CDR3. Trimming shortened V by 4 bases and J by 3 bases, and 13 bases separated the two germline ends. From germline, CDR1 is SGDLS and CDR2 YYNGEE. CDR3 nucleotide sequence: TGTGCCAGCAGCTACACCGGGACGGACTATGGCTACACCTTC. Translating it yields CASSYTGTDYGYTF.

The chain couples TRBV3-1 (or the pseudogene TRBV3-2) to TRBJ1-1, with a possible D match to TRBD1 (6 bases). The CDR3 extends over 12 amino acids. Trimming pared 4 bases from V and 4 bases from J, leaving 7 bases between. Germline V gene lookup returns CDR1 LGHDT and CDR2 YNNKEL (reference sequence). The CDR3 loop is CASSLQGTEAFF. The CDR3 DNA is TGTGCCAGCAGCCTACAGGGCACTGAAGCTTTCTTT.

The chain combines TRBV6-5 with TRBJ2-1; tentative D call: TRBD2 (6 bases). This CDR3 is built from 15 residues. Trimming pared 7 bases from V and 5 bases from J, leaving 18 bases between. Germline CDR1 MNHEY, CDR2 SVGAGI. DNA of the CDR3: TGTGCCAGCACCCCCTGGGGGGACGGTCACAATGAGCAGTTCTTC. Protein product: CASTPWGDGHNEQFF.